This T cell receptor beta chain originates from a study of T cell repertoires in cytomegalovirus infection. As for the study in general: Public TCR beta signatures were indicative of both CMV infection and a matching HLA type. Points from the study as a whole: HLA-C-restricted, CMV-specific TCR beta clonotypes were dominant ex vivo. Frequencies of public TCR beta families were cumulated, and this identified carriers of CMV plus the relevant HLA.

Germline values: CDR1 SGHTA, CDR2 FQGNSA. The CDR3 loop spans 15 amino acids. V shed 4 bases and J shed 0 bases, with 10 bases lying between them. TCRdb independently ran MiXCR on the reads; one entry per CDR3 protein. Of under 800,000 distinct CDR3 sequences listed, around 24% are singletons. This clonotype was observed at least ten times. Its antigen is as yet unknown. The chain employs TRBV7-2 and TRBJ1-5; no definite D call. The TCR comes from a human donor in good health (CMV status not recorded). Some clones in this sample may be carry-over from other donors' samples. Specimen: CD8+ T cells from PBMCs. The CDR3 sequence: CASSSWGYSNQPQHF. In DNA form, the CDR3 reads TGTGCCAGCAGCTCTTGGGGATATAGCAATCAGCCCCAGCATTTT.